This T cell receptor (beta chain) emerged from a study of shared clonotypes between healthy human individuals. Across the whole study: Donor ages ranged 18 to 49 years: a couple of women, a few men.

This clone was detected once. This table comes from immunoSEQ multiplex PCR, and its TCRdb copy is limited to in-frame clones, with some not included. The sample has 2 million to 2.5 million clones, approximately 93% seen once. The sequencing sample was made of naive CD4+ T cells from PBMCs. Regarding subset: CD45RA+ positively selected. This receptor was taken from a man between 18 and 29 years old in good health. Some clones in this sample may be carry-over from other donors' samples.

The CDR3: CASTHRGNQPQHF. CDR3 coding DNA: TGTGCCAGCACCCACCGGGGTAATCAGCCCCAGCATTTT. The V and J genes are TRBV6-6 and TRBJ1-5, with D uncertain. Germline CDR1 and CDR2: MNHNY and SVGAGI (reference sequence). The CDR3 sequence is 13 residues long. Trimming took 7 bases from V and 4 from J, leaving 11 bases between them.